This TCR beta chain was observed in a study of neurological immune-mediated disorders. The ends lost 2 bases at V and 4 bases at J; junction bases unmatched: 5. CDR1 and CDR2 (germline): SGHTA, FQGNSA. The CDR3 contains 15 residues. TCRdb analysed the 5' RACE reads with MiXCR anew, one entry per CDR3 protein. The data hold around 65,000 distinct CDR3 sequences, with around 5% observed a single time. This clonotype was counted ten times or more. This TCR derives from a human donor with multiple sclerosis. The donor label of this sample is uncertain. The rearrangement uses TRBV7-2 and TRBJ1-2, with 9 bases matching TRBD1. Sequencing input: PBMCs. The CDR3 DNA reads as TGTGCCAGCAGCTTAAGGACAGGGGATGCCTATGGCTACACCTTC. This sequence encodes CASSLRTGDAYGYTF.